One T cell receptor beta chain is described in this entry. This clonotype was counted only a few times. No antigen is known for it. Base qualities are not recorded, but no much larger clone differs from it by a single base. This record belongs to a study of CD8 T cells in ankylosing spondylitis (dated by TCRdb to 2016 to 2017). Context from the whole study: To find TCR variants linked to disease, the study profiled T cell receptor beta repertoires in ankylosing spondylitis patients and healthy donors. In total, the full study cohort was made up of 85 to 140 healthy donors and about two dozen ankylosing spondylitis patients. Samples of peripheral blood were taken, and for ankylosing spondylitis patients, synovial fluid was collected as well. Study-level results and caveats: Significant enrichment of the disease-linked clones was reported in matched synovial fluid samples from ankylosing spondylitis patients. Some motif variants were previously reported in synovial fluid and blood of reactive arthritis patients, suggesting common disease-initiation mechanisms. A CD8+ phenotype was shown by the disease-linked clones, which were found at relatively low frequencies in peripheral blood. Blood from ankylosing spondylitis patients appeared to be characterized by a TCR beta motif composed of roughly 8 highly homologous amino acid variants.

Based on the germline V gene, the CDR1 and CDR2 sequences are MNHNS and SASEGT. Trimming accounts for 6 bases at V and 9 bases at J, while the number of junction bases matched to no gene is 5. The CDR3 runs 13 amino acids, cysteine and phenylalanine included. The CDR3 DNA has 39 bases and is translated from base 1. The reads were generated on an Illumina HiSeq 2500. Quantitative 5'-RACE with molecular barcodes was the method used to prepare the TCR beta libraries. The original methods were these. A new computational method, built on a probabilistic model of VDJ rearrangement, was used to identify disease-linked TCR variants. TCRdb reprocessed the public reads (quality trimming at Q25 with fastp, clone calling with MiXCR) and kept in-frame beta chains. Each CDR3 protein appears once, grouped with its most common genes and DNA. TCRdb's processing, not the authors' own work, is the source of the V and J calls. Present in this sample are about 800,000 distinct CDR3 sequences, over 9.5% of which were seen just once. The biggest ten clones account for roughly 0.51% of the sample.

This chain joins TRBV6-1 to TRBJ1-6, and TRBD1 matches 7 of the central bases. The specimen was blood, either unsorted or a sorted T cell fraction (not recorded which). This sequence originates from a male donor with ankylosing spondylitis. The nucleotide sequence reads as follows: TGTGCCAGCAGGGGGGACAGTTCTTCACCCCTCCACTTT. Its protein reads: CASRGDSSSPLHF.